These T cell receptor beta chains were read from a single sample in a study of human T cells and chemical hapten exposure. TCRdb itself ran the RACE reads through MiXCR, one entry per CDR3 protein. The table records some 89,000 distinct CDR3 sequences, roughly 27% of them present only once. This specimen was whole blood, taken in connection with sensitization to the hapten diphenylcyclopropenone (DPC). Receptors originate from a man aged 35 to 55 with alopecia areata. Some clones in this sample may be carry-over from other donors' samples. The CDR3 runs from the conserved cysteine through the conserved F or W. The D gene is left open where the match is weak. The size entry is marked missing in some rows and otherwise reads once, few, many or a size class.

>NA|TRBD1|TRBV20-1|TRBJ2-5
CSAMTGIETQYF
TGCAGTGCAATGACAGGGATCGAGACCCAGTACTTC
>NA|NA|TRBV11-2|TRBJ2-3
CASSSPSWGDTQYF
TGTGCCAGCAGCTCCCCGAGCTGGGGAGATACGCAGTATTTT
>NA|TRBD2|TRBV7-9|TRBJ2-1
CASSLVTSGRDEQFF
TGTGCCAGCAGCTTAGTGACTAGCGGGAGAGATGAGCAGTTCTTC
>NA|NA|TRBV12-3/TRBV12-4|TRBJ2-2
CASTLGGGYTGELFF
TGTGCCAGCACCCTGGGGGGAGGATACACCGGGGAGCTGTTTTTT
>few|TRBD2|TRBV7-2|TRBJ2-2
CASRRTSGRTGELFF
TGTGCCAGCAGGAGGACTAGCGGGAGGACCGGGGAGCTGTTTTTT
>once|NA|TRBV23-1|TRBJ2-3
CASSHEGSTDTQYF
TGCGCCAGCAGTCATGAGGGGAGCACAGATACGCAGTATTTT
>NA|TRBD1|TRBV12-3/TRBV12-4|TRBJ2-3
CASSSPGQGTDTQYF
TGTGCCAGCAGTTCGCCGGGACAGGGCACAGATACGCAGTATTTT
>NA|TRBD2|TRBV29-1|TRBJ2-1
CSVSDGAGWNEQFF
TGCAGCGTCTCCGACGGAGCGGGATGGAATGAGCAGTTCTTC
>NA|TRBD1|TRBV12-3/TRBV12-4|TRBJ2-1
CASSLRGQDNEQFF
TGTGCCAGCAGTTTAAGGGGACAGGACAATGAGCAGTTCTTC
>NA|TRBD1|TRBV6-1|TRBJ2-7
CASSEAPGGVYEQYF
TGTGCCAGCAGTGAAGCCCCAGGGGGCGTTTACGAGCAGTACTTC
>many|NA|TRBV6-5|TRBJ2-5
CASSYSITSETQYF
TGTGCCAGCAGTTACTCGATAACCTCAGAGACCCAGTACTTC
>many|NA|TRBV3-1|TRBJ2-7
CASSQDAYSYEQYF
TGTGCCAGCAGCCAAGACGCGTACTCCTACGAGCAGTACTTC
>few|NA|TRBV20-1|TRBJ2-2
CSAKSWSNTGELFF
TGCAGTGCTAAGAGTTGGTCGAACACCGGGGAGCTGTTTTTT
>NA|NA|TRBV7-8|TRBJ1-5
CASSLGGISNQPQHF
TGTGCCAGCAGCTTAGGTGGGATTAGCAATCAGCCCCAGCATTTT
>few|NA|TRBV18|TRBJ2-2
CASSPLAAGELFF
TGTGCCAGCTCACCGCTCGCAGCCGGGGAGCTGTTTTTT
>NA|NA|TRBV7-9|TRBJ1-5
CASSLAGVNQPQHF
TGTGCCAGCAGCTTAGCTGGGGTAAATCAGCCCCAGCATTTT
>NA|NA|TRBV7-9|TRBJ2-7
CASSLAREEQYF
TGTGCCAGCAGCTTAGCGAGGGAAGAGCAGTACTTC
>few|TRBD1|TRBV28|TRBJ2-3
CASSFPQGDSTDTQYF
TGTGCCAGCAGTTTCCCACAGGGGGATAGCACAGATACGCAGTATTTT
>NA|TRBD2|TRBV6-5|TRBJ2-1
CASSPKFGTSGRNEQFF
TGTGCCAGCAGTCCCAAATTCGGGACTAGCGGGAGGAATGAGCAGTTCTTC
>NA|NA|TRBV13|TRBJ1-1
CASSLGDVKAFF
TGTGCCAGCAGCTTGGGAGATGTGAAAGCTTTCTTT
>medium-sized|NA|TRBV6-5|TRBJ2-1
CASRNGRGQYNEQFF
TGTGCCAGCAGAAACGGGAGGGGGCAATACAATGAGCAGTTCTTC
>NA|TRBD2|TRBV15|TRBJ2-3
CATSRGLAGEDTQYF
TGTGCCACCAGCAGGGGACTAGCGGGAGAAGATACGCAGTATTTT
>once|NA|TRBV6-2/TRBV6-3|TRBJ2-3
CASSLGRLADTQYF
TGTGCCAGCAGTCTGGGACGTCTCGCAGATACGCAGTATTTT
>few|NA|TRBV11-3|TRBJ2-1
CASSLDSSRSYNEQFF
TGTGCCAGCAGCTTAGACTCATCCCGCTCCTACAATGAGCAGTTCTTC
>NA|NA|TRBV7-9|TRBJ2-5
CASSLDRATGETQYF
TGTGCCAGCAGCTTAGACAGGGCTACCGGGGAGACCCAGTACTTC
>NA|NA|TRBV7-3|TRBJ1-1
CASSLTQNLNTEAFF
TGTGCCAGCAGCTTAACTCAAAACTTGAACACTGAAGCTTTCTTT
>few|TRBD2|TRBV7-9|TRBJ2-1
CASSSSAGGENEQFF
TGTGCCAGCAGCTCCTCGGCGGGAGGGGAAAATGAGCAGTTCTTC
>NA|TRBD2|TRBV12-3/TRBV12-4|TRBJ2-4
CASSPELAAKNIQYF
TGTGCCAGCAGTCCGGAACTAGCGGCCAAAAACATTCAGTACTTC
>NA|NA|TRBV6-2/TRBV6-3|TRBJ1-1
CASLDGPNTEAFF
TGTGCCAGTTTGGACGGGCCGAACACTGAAGCTTTCTTT
>NA|TRBD1|TRBV6-1|TRBJ2-2
CASSEGTGGEPTTGELFF
TGTGCCAGCAGTGAGGGGACAGGGGGCGAACCGACCACCGGGGAGCTGTTTTTT
>many|NA|TRBV3-1|TRBJ2-7
CASSLPGPTYEQYF
TGTGCCAGCAGCCTACCGGGCCCTACCTACGAGCAGTACTTC
>NA|NA|TRBV20-1|TRBJ2-3
CSAREQSTDTQYF
TGCAGTGCTAGAGAACAGAGCACAGATACGCAGTATTTT
>NA|NA|TRBV6-5|TRBJ2-5
CASSRGETQYF
TGTGCCAGCAGCCGGGGTGAGACCCAGTACTTC
>few|TRBD2|TRBV20-1|TRBJ2-1
CSARGHSGSGHEQFF
TGCAGTGCTAGAGGTCATAGCGGGAGTGGGCATGAGCAGTTCTTC
>once|TRBD1|TRBV3-1|TRBJ1-5
CASSQGTGGVQPQHF
TGTGCCAGCAGCCAAGGAACAGGGGGCGTTCAGCCCCAGCATTTT
>NA|TRBD1|TRBV28|TRBJ2-4
CASSTGGSWAKNIQYF
TGTGCCAGCAGCACAGGGGGCTCATGGGCCAAAAACATTCAGTACTTC
>few|TRBD2|TRBV12-3/TRBV12-4|TRBJ2-1
CASSFASGRNNEQFF
TGTGCCAGCAGTTTCGCTAGCGGGAGGAACAATGAGCAGTTCTTC
>few|NA|TRBV14|TRBJ2-3
CASSQDWGTDTQYF
TGTGCCAGCAGCCAAGACTGGGGCACAGATACGCAGTATTTT
>NA|TRBD1|TRBV10-3|TRBJ2-5
CAISEGTGGAKTQYF
TGTGCCATCAGTGAAGGGACAGGGGGCGCAAAGACCCAGTACTTC
>NA|TRBD1|TRBV12-3/TRBV12-4|TRBJ2-1
CASRQGFGNEQFF
TGTGCCAGTAGACAGGGTTTTGGCAATGAGCAGTTCTTC
>few|NA|TRBV20-1|TRBJ2-1
CSARDPLAGPYNEQFF
TGCAGTGCTAGAGACCCCTTGGCGGGCCCCTACAATGAGCAGTTCTTC
>NA|TRBD1|TRBV6-2/TRBV6-3|TRBJ1-1
CASSYTGGASEAFF
TGTGCCAGCAGTTACACAGGGGGCGCCTCTGAAGCTTTCTTT